This T cell receptor (beta chain) came from a study of shared clonotypes between healthy human individuals. Study-level background: The study used three CD4 naive, three CD4 memory, two CD8 naive and one CD8 memory plate per donor.

Notes on this clone: The antigen remains undetermined.

General study points: It was expected that sequencing depth would affect clonotype sharing among donors.

The assay was carried out at the deep level. Measured with immunoSEQ multiplex PCR; TCRdb has only the in-frame clones, and not every one. The sample yields hundreds of thousands of clones, under 80% seen once. The CDR3 contains 13 residues. Germline values: CDR1 GTSNPN, CDR2 SVGIG (reference sequence). This sequence joins TRBV30 and TRBJ2-3; D remains ambiguous. The sequenced sample consisted of memory CD4+ T cells sorted from blood. Subset indicated: CD45RA-negative fraction. The TCR originated in a woman in her 30s in good health. The CDR3 DNA is TGTGGCCATTCTAAGGACGGCACAGATACGCAGTATTTT. Protein product: CGHSKDGTDTQYF.